The 21 T cell receptor beta chains listed next were all sequenced from one sample in a study of T cell responses to AZD1222 COVID-19 vaccine. TCRdb's table, derived via immunoSEQ multiplex PCR, lists solely in-frame clones and lacks some. Of 95,000 to 150,000 clones listed, approximately 85% were seen once; the top ten hold about 6%. The specimen comprised peripheral blood, sampled on day 0 of AZD1222 vaccination. The receptors originated from an adult in good health.

J is TRBJ2-5 and V is TRBV13, with 11 bases aligning to TRBD2. CDR1 and CDR2 (germline): PRHDT, FYEKMQ (reference sequence). The CDR3 is 14 amino acids. The ends lost 5 bases at V and 3 bases at J; junction bases unmatched: 2. In DNA, the CDR3 is TGTGCCAGCAGCAAACTAGCGGGGGAAGAGACCCAGTACTTC. Its protein is CASSKLAGEETQYF.

Notes on this clone: Sequence at one end of the junction differs from germline and may be a read error. CDR3 amino acids: CASTLDPGTGNTIYF. Here the CDR3 DNA reads TGTGCCAGCACCCTGGATCCGGGGACTGGTAACACCATATATTTT. The chain is built from TRBV5-4 and TRBJ1-3; weak D call: TRBD1 (5 bases). Germline V gene sequence: CDR1 SGHNT, CDR2 YYREEE (reference sequence). CDR3 length equals 15 residues. Looking up the rest from reference TRBV5-4 and TRBJ1-3 gives the full variable domain: ETGVTQSPTHLIKTRGQQVTLRCSSQSGHNTVSWYQQALGQGPQFIFQYYREEENGRGNFPPRFSGLQFPNYSSELNVNALELDDSALYLCASTLDPGTGNTIYFGEGSWLTVV.

The chain recombines TRBV2 with TRBJ1-5; no firm D call. The CDR3 has 15 amino acids. V lost 1 base and J lost 8, with 15 bases in between. The germline V gene has CDR1 SNHLY and CDR2 FYNNEI. The CDR3 loop is CASSEGSYSSEPQHF. The CDR3 region has the DNA TGTGCCAGCAGTGAAGGGTCCTATAGCAGTGAGCCCCAGCATTTT.

V and J are TRBV7-9 and TRBJ2-7; tentative D call: TRBD2 (5 bases). The germline V and J ends were trimmed by 0 bases and 6 bases, with 9 bases remaining between them. This CDR3 comprises 13 residues. Looked up from germline, CDR1 is SEHNR and CDR2 is FQNEAQ (reference sequence). The CDR3 DNA is TGTGCCAGCAGCTTAGCGGGAGTAGGCGAGCAGTACTTC. Translated: CASSLAGVGEQYF. The full variable domain, rest sourced from reference TRBV7-9 and TRBJ2-7, is DTGVSQNPRHKITKRGQNVTFRCDPISEHNRLYWYRQTLGQGPEFLTYFQNEAQLEKSRLLSDRFSAERPKGSFSTLEIQRTEQGDSAMYLCASSLAGVGEQYFGPGTRLTVT.

The chain has TRBV19 and TRBJ2-7; TRBD1 aligns across 7 bases. This CDR3 contains 15 residues. Germline lookup yields CDR1 LNHDA and CDR2 SQIVND (reference sequence). The V and J ends lost 5 bases and 4 bases, in that order; junction bases with no gene match: 11. The CDR3 DNA reads as TGTGCCAGTAGTGCCGAGACAGGGTGGTGGTACGAGCAGTACTTC. Translation: CASSAETGWWYEQYF.

V usage is TRBV6-2 or TRBV6-3 and J usage is TRBJ1-4, with D unresolved. Germline loops: CDR1 MNHEY, CDR2 SVGEGT. The CDR3 is made up of 16 amino acids. The germline V and J ends were trimmed by 2 bases and 0 bases, with 10 bases remaining between them. The chain's CDR3 is CASSYEEKTTNEKLFF. CDR3 DNA: TGTGCCAGCAGTTACGAAGAGAAAACAACTAATGAAAAACTGTTTTTT.

V and J are TRBV6-5 and TRBJ2-5; 10 bases line up with TRBD2. The CDR3 length is 16 residues. The germline CDR1 and CDR2 sequences are MNHEY and SVGAGI. The ends lost 3 bases at V and 5 bases at J; junction bases unmatched: 9. The CDR3 spells CASSYSNLAGVETQYF. For the CDR3, the DNA is TGTGCCAGCAGTTATAGTAACCTAGCGGGGGTGGAGACCCAGTACTTC.

The chain combines TRBV28 with TRBJ2-2; D perhaps matches TRBD2 (6 bases). The CDR3 is 16 amino acids. From germline, CDR1 is MDHEN and CDR2 SYDVKM. Trimming left V 5 bases short and J 4 bases short, with 17 bases between. This CDR3 is CASSTTAGGGTGELFF. CDR3 DNA: TGTGCCAGCAGTACCACAGCGGGCGGAGGCACCGGGGAGCTGTTTTTT.

This chain connects TRBV2 to TRBJ1-4, with 9 bases that match TRBD1. CDR3 length: 12 amino acids. Germline trimming cut 9 bases from V and 7 bases from J; bases unmatched to any gene: 3. The germline V gene encodes CDR1 SNHLY and CDR2 FYNNEI. The CDR3 DNA is TGTGCCAGTTGGACAGGGGTTGAAAAACTGTTTTTT. Protein product: CASWTGVEKLFF.

The chain is built from TRBV7-3 and TRBJ2-5, with 8 nucleotides matching TRBD1. With V trimmed by 4 bases and J by 4 bases, 2 bases remained unmatched. This CDR3 has 13 residues. The germline gives CDR1 SGHTA, CDR2 FQGTGA. The CDR3 protein is CASSSDRAETQYF. Here the CDR3 DNA reads TGTGCCAGCAGCTCGGACAGGGCAGAGACCCAGTACTTC.

V is TRBV7-9 and J is TRBJ2-5; 8 bases fit TRBD1. CDR3 length: 15 residues. Germline V gene sequence: CDR1 SEHNR, CDR2 FQNEAQ (reference sequence). V lost 5 bases to trimming and J lost 5 bases; unmatched junction nucleotides: 10. The CDR3 loop is CASSPRTGWQETQYF. DNA of the CDR3: TGTGCCAGCAGCCCTCGGACAGGGTGGCAGGAGACCCAGTACTTC.

V and J are TRBV12-5 and TRBJ2-2, with D possibly being TRBD1 (6 bases). CDR1 and CDR2 from the germline V gene are LGHNT and FRNRAP. The CDR3 is 14 residues long. V gave up 0 bases and J gave up 9 bases, with 11 bases separating them. The DNA of the CDR3 is TGTGCTAGTGGTTTGGTACAGGGCGAGCGGGAGCTGTTTTTT. Translating it yields CASGLVQGERELFF.

The chain couples TRBV5-8 to TRBJ1-1; D unresolved. From germline, CDR1 is SGHTS and CDR2 YDEGEE. The CDR3 runs 9 residues. With 8 bases removed from V and 10 bases from J, the gap between germline ends came to 9 bases. The DNA for the CDR3 is TGTGCCAGAACTCGGGGAGCTTTCTTT. Translation gives CARTRGAFF. The variable domain in full, completed from reference TRBV5-8 and TRBJ1-1, reads EAGVTQSPTHLIKTRGQQATLRCSPISGHTSVYWYQQALGLGLQFLLWYDEGEERNRGNFPPRFSGRQFPNYSSELNVNALELEDSALYLCARTRGAFFGQGTRLTVV.

This sequence joins TRBV9 and TRBJ2-7, with D perhaps matching TRBD1 or TRBD2 (5 bases each). The CDR3 runs 19 residues. The ends were cut back, 0 bases at V and 0 bases at J, with 22 bases in the middle. CDR1 and CDR2 from the germline V gene are SGDLS and YYNGEE. CDR3 region: CASSVGPGAAKGFSYEQYF. CDR3 DNA sequence: TGTGCCAGCAGCGTAGGTCCCGGGGCAGCCAAGGGGTTCTCCTACGAGCAGTACTTC. The variable domain in full, completed from reference TRBV9 and TRBJ2-7, reads DSGVTQTPKHLITATGQRVTLRCSPRSGDLSVYWYQQSLDQGLQFLIQYYNGEERAKGNILERFSAQQFPDLHSELNLSSLELGDSALYFCASSVGPGAAKGFSYEQYFGPGTRLTVT.

J is TRBJ2-7 and V is TRBV19, with TRBD2 identical over 8 bases. This CDR3 comprises 12 residues. CDR1 is LNHDA and CDR2 is SQIVND in the germline V gene (reference sequence). J gave up 7 bases and V 5 bases, and 4 bases lay outside the gene matches. The CDR3 sequence: CASSFPGGEQYF. The CDR3 DNA sequence: TGTGCCAGTAGTTTCCCGGGGGGGGAGCAGTACTTC.

J is TRBJ1-2 and V is TRBV25-1, with TRBD1 matching 9 bases. Germline V gives CDR1 MGHDK, CDR2 SYGVNS. The CDR3 has 15 amino acids. V shed 5 bases and J 2 bases; nucleotides not matched to a gene: 6. In DNA form, the CDR3 reads TGTGCCAGCAGTAAGCCAGGGACAGGGAACTATGGCTACACCTTC. Its translation is CASSKPGTGNYGYTF.

The V call is TRBV5-4, the J call TRBJ2-7; 7 positions match TRBD2. The CDR3 has 17 residues. Germline trimming cut 2 bases from V and 2 bases from J; bases unmatched to any gene: 13. Germline values: CDR1 SGHNT, CDR2 YYREEE (reference sequence). CDR3: CASSFFGGSPGPYEQYF. The CDR3 DNA is TGTGCCAGCAGCTTCTTCGGGGGGTCCCCGGGCCCCTACGAGCAGTACTTC.

The chain joins TRBV7-9 to TRBJ1-2, with D unclear. Trimming stripped 7 bases from V and 3 bases from J, with 12 bases between. This CDR3 has 13 amino acids. Germline lookup yields CDR1 SEHNR and CDR2 FQNEAQ (reference sequence). This CDR3 is CASIASSDYGYTF. In DNA form, the CDR3 reads TGTGCCAGCATAGCCTCATCGGACTATGGCTACACCTTC.

A single count supports this clone. V is TRBV5-5 and J is TRBJ1-2; D gene unclear. Trimming pared 4 bases from V and 8 bases from J, leaving 18 bases between. This CDR3 region has 14 residues. The V gene's germline CDR1 is SGHKS and CDR2 YYEKEE (reference sequence). CDR3 DNA: TGTGCCAGCAGCCGATCTCACAAGGAGGTAGGCTACACCTTC. Its translation is CASSRSHKEVGYTF.

V is TRBV28 and J is TRBJ1-5; D gene ambiguous. The CDR3 length is 14 residues. From germline, CDR1 is MDHEN and CDR2 SYDVKM. V lost 7 bases and J lost 0, with 10 bases in between. CDR3 sequence (DNA): TGTGCCAGCACCCCGGACTTTAGCAATCAGCCCCAGCATTTT. As protein: CASTPDFSNQPQHF.

This chain links TRBV11-2 with TRBJ2-5; 8 nucleotides line up with TRBD1. The CDR3 contains 15 residues. Germline trimming cut 1 base from V and 4 bases from J; bases unmatched to any gene: 5. The germline V gene has CDR1 SGHAT and CDR2 FQNNGV. The CDR3 reads CASSLVGQGGETQYF. As DNA, the CDR3 is TGTGCCAGCAGCTTAGTAGGACAGGGAGGAGAGACCCAGTACTTC.